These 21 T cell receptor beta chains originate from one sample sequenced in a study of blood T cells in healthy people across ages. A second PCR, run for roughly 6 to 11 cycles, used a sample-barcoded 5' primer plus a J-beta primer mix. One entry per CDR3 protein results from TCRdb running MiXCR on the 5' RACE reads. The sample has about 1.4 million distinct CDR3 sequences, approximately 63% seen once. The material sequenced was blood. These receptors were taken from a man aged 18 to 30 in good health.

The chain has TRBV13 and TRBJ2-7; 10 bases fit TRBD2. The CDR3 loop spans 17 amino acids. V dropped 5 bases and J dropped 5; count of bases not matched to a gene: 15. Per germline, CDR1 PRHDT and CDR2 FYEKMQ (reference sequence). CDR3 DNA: TGTGCCAGCAGCGAGACTTCTCTAGCGGGAGTTCAGAACGAGCAGTACTTC. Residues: CASSETSLAGVQNEQYF.

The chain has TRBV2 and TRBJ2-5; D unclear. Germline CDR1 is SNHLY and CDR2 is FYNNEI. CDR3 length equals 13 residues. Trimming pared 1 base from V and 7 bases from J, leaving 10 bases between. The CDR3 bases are TGTGCCAGCAGTGAAGATGGATTAGGGACCCAGTACTTC. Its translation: CASSEDGLGTQYF.

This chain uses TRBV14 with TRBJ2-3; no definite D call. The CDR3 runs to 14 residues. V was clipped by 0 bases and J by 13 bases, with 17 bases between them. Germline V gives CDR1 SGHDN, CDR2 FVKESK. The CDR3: CASSQEVWPTAKYF. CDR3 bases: TGTGCCAGCAGCCAAGAAGTATGGCCTACCGCGAAGTATTTT.

The CDR3 loop is CASSPRLGQGRGYYEQYF. The CDR3 nucleotides are TGTGCCAGCAGCCCCCGACTAGGACAGGGACGAGGATACTACGAGCAGTACTTC. The V gene is TRBV11-2, the J gene TRBJ2-7; 8 positions match TRBD1. V lost 5 bases, J lost 3 bases, and 18 bases stayed unmatched. Germline assignment: CDR1 SGHAT and CDR2 FQNNGV. This CDR3 comprises 18 residues.

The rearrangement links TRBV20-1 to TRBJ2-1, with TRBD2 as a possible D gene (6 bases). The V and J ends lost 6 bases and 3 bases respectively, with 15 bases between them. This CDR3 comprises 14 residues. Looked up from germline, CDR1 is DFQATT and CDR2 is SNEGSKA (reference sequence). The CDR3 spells CSAFGTLGYNEQFF. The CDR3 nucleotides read TGCAGTGCCTTCGGGACTTTGGGCTACAATGAGCAGTTCTTC.

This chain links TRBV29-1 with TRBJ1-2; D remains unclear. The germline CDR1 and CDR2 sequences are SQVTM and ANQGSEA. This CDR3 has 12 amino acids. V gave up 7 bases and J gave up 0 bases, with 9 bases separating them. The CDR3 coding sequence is TGCAGCGGTGCGGGGTCTAACTATGGCTACACCTTC. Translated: CSGAGSNYGYTF.

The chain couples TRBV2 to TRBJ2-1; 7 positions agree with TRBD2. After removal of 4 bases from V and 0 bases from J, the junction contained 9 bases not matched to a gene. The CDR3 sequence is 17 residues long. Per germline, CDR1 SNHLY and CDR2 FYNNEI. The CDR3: CASSVPAGRSSYNEQFF. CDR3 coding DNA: TGTGCCAGCAGTGTACCAGCGGGACGGAGCTCCTACAATGAGCAGTTCTTC.

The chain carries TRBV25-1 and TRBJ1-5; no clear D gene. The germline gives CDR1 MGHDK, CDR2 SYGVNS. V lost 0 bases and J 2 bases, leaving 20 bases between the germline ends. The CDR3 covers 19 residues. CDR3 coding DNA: TGTGCCAGCAGTGAATACCGCACCATGTTTGGGGTGGGCAATCAGCCCCAGCATTTT. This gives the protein CASSEYRTMFGVGNQPQHF.

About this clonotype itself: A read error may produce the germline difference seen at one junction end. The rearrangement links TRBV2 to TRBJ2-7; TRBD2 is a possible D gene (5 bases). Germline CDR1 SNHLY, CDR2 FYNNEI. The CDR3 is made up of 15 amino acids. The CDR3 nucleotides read TGTGCTAGCACCAGCATTCCCCGGACTCTCTACGAGCAGTACTTC. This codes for CASTSIPRTLYEQYF.

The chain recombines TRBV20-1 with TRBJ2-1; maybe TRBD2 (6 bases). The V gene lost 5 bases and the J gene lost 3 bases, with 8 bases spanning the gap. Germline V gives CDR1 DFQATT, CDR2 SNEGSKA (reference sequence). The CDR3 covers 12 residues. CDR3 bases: TGCAGTGCTGGGGGACTCTACAATGAGCAGTTCTTC. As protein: CSAGGLYNEQFF.

The chain's CDR3 is CASSLEPGLDSNEQFF. CDR3 sequence (DNA): TGCGCCAGCAGCCTAGAACCGGGACTAGACTCCAATGAGCAGTTCTTC. This chain joins TRBV4-1 and TRBJ2-1; 8 bases are a match to TRBD2. Germline assignment: CDR1 MGHRA and CDR2 YSYEKL. The CDR3 totals 16 residues. The V segment lost 4 bases and the J segment 6 bases; nucleotides outside the gene matches: 11.

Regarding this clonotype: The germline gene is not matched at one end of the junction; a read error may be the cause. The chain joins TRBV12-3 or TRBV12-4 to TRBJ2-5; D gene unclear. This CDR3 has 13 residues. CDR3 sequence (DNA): TGTGCCAGCAGTCCGGCCCGAAAGGAGACCCGGTACTTC. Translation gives CASSPARKETRYF.

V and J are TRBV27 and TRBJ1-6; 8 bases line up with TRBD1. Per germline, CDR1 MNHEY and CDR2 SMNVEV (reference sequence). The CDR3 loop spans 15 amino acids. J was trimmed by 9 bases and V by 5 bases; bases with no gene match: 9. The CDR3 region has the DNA TGTGCCAGCAGTCCCCCAGGACAGGGAATTTCACCCCTCCACTTT. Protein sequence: CASSPPGQGISPLHF.

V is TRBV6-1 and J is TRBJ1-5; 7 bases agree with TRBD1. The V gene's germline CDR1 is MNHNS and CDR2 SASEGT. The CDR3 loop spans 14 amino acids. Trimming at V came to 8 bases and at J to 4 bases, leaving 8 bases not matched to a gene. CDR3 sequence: CASPPGQENQPQHF. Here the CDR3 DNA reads TGTGCCAGCCCCCCCGGACAGGAAAATCAGCCCCAGCATTTT.

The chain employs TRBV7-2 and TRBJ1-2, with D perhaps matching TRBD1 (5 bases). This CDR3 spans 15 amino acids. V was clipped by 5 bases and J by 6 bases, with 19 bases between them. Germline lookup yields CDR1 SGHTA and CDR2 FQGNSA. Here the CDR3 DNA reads TGTGCCAGCAGCCCTGGGACCTCAGGGTCGCATGGCTACACCTTC. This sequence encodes CASSPGTSGSHGYTF. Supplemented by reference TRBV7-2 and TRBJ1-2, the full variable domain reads GAGVSQSPSNKVTEKGKDVELRCDPISGHTALYWYRQSLGQGLEFLIYFQGNSAPDKSGLPSDRFSAERTGGSVSTLTIQRTQQEDSAVYLCASSPGTSGSHGYTFGSGTRLTVV.

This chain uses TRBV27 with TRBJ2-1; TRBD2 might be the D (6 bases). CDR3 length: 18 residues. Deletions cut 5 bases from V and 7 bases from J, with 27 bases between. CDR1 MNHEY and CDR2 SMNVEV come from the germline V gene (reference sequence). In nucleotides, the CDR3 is TGTGCCAGCAGTCAGGGCTGGGGGAGCGTCAGCGCGGGGAATGAGCAGTTCTTC. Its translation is CASSQGWGSVSAGNEQFF.

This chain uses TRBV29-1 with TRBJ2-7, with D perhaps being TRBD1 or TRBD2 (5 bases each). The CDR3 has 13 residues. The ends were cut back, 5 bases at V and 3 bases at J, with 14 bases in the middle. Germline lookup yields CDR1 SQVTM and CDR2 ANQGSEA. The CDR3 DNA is TGCAGCGTTCGCTGGGACGTGCGCTACGAGCAGTACTTC. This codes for CSVRWDVRYEQYF.

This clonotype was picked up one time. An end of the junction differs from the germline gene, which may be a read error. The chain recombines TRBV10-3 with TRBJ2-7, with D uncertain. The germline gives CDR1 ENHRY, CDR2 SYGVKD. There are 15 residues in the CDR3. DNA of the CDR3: TGTACCATCAGTGGTGCCTCTCTTGCTGGGGACGAGCAGTACTTC. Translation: CTISGASLAGDEQYF.

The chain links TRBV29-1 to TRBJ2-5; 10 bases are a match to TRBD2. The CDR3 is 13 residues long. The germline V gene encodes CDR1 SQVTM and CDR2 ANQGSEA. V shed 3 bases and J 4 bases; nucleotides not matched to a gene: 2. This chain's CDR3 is CSVDGLAVETQYF. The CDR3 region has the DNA TGCAGCGTTGATGGACTAGCGGTAGAGACCCAGTACTTC.

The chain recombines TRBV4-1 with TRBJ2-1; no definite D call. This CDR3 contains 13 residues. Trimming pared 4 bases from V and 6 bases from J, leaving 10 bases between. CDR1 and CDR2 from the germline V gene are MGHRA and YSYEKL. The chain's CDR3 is CASSRARSNEQFF. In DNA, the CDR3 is TGCGCCAGCAGCCGCGCCAGAAGCAATGAGCAGTTCTTC.

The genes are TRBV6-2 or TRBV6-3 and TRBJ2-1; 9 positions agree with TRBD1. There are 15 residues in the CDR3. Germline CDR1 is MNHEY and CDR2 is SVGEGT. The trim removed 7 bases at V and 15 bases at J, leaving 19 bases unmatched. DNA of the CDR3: TGTGCCAGCACCAAATTAAGTGGCCGGGACAGGGATCGGTTCTTC. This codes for CASTKLSGRDRDRFF.